Below, one T cell receptor (beta chain) is given with its context. Antigen unknown. Sequencing was performed with immunoSEQ multiplex PCR; in TCRdb, only in-frame clones are kept and a portion is missing. The sample has under 85,000 clones, roughly 72% seen once; the top ten hold approximately 2%. ViraFEST expansion of antigen-specific CD4+ T cells with viral peptide pools preceded sequencing. At the end of more than 8 days of culture, CD4+ T cells were isolated. It was with approximately 9.6 IU/ml IL-2 and 8 to 10 ug/ml peptides that under 2.5 million PBMC per well were cultured. With 11 bases removed from V and 5 bases from J, the gap between germline ends came to 19 bases. The CDR3 length is 13 residues. Per germline, CDR1 ENHRY and CDR2 SYGVKD. The entry originates in a study of vaccination effects on CD4 cells after COVID-19. Study summary: Everyone in the study got two shots of either the BNT162b2 or mRNA-1273 vaccine.

The study, taken as a whole, reports: In the late period after vaccination, infection- and vaccine-induced clones contracted markedly.

Here the sequenced sample was CD4+ T cells from PBMCs cultured with HCoV-229E spike peptides, taken before COVID-19 vaccination. The rearrangement uses TRBV10-3 and TRBJ2-7, with D perhaps TRBD2 (6 bases). This sequence was found in a human donor who received a COVID-19 vaccine. The CDR3 reads CAPTTGDEHEQYV. The CDR3 DNA follows: TGTGCCCCAACGACGGGGGACGAGCACGAGCAGTACGTC.